This T cell receptor (beta chain) derives from a study of cytomegalovirus exposure and HLA in healthy donors. This CDR3 comprises 16 residues. Looked up from germline, CDR1 is MNHEY and CDR2 is SVGAGI. Trimming removed 0 bases from V and 1 base from J, with 10 bases in between. PCR used 60 Vbeta primers and 13 Jbeta primers. This table comes from immunoSEQ multiplex PCR, and its TCRdb copy is limited to in-frame clones, with some not included. The repertoire includes about 160,000 clones, approximately 79% of them detected once, and over 6% sits in the top ten. General study results and limits: HLA allele associations emerged for 16,951 TCR beta sequences in a later analysis, at 0.05 false discovery rate. As was reported, the HLA-A and HLA-B alleles of most subjects were accurately predicted from TCR beta sequences.

Notes on this clone: What it recognizes is unknown.

The sample taken for sequencing was PBMCs. The genes are TRBV6-5 and TRBJ1-5; a possible D gene is TRBD1 (6 bases). This TCR was recovered from a man aged 35-49 years in good health and CMV-seropositive. The CDR3 is CASSYSGQGSNQPQHF. DNA of the CDR3: TGTGCCAGCAGTTACTCTGGGCAGGGGAGCAATCAGCCCCAGCATTTT.